Listed below are T cell receptor beta chains from one sample, sequenced in a study of T cells in Graves' hyperthyroidism and ophthalmopathy. TCRdb re-derived calls from the multiplex PCR reads in MiXCR, one entry per CDR3 protein. This sample has about 480,000 distinct CDR3 sequences; about 20% occur once, and the top ten carry approximately 49%. The sequencing input was blood. All receptors come from a woman between 65 and 79 years old with Graves' ophthalmopathy. Both conserved end residues are part of each CDR3. Fields, in order: V gene, D gene, J gene, CDR3 length, clone size, CDR3 DNA, CDR3 protein. A D gene is named only where the DNA matches it firmly. Size is stated for part of the rows, as once, few or many counts, or as a class when the clone is expanded.

V: TRBV10-3; D: TRBD1; J: TRBJ1-2; length: 16; size: few; DNA: TGTGCCATCAGTGAGTCGGTCTTTAAGGGGGCGCAGGGCTACACCTTC; CDR3: CAISESVFKGAQGYTF
V: TRBV5-1; D: TRBD2; J: TRBJ2-5; length: 18; size: -; DNA: TGCGCCAGCAGCACCGGACTAGCGGGAGGAAGTGGCCAAGAGACCCAGTACTTC; CDR3: CASSTGLAGGSGQETQYF
V: TRBV18; D: -; J: TRBJ1-1; length: 13; size: -; DNA: TGTGCCAGCTCACCAAAGGAGGGCGCTGAAGCTTTCTTT; CDR3: CASSPKEGAEAFF
V: TRBV7-6; D: -; J: TRBJ1-2; length: 13; size: -; DNA: TGTGCCAGCAGCCCGATCCGCGGGACAGGCTACACCTTC; CDR3: CASSPIRGTGYTF
V: TRBV5-1; D: TRBD1; J: TRBJ1-5; length: 17; size: -; DNA: TGCGCCAGCAGCTTGGGGACAGGGGGTTATCGCAATCAGCCCCAGCATTTT; CDR3: CASSLGTGGYRNQPQHF
V: TRBV6-1; D: -; J: TRBJ1-5; length: 17; size: many; DNA: TGTGCCAGCACCATCGAATCCCGCGGATATACCAATCAGCCCCAGCATTTT; CDR3: CASTIESRGYTNQPQHF
V: TRBV27; D: -; J: TRBJ2-5; length: 15; size: -; DNA: TGTGCCAGCAGTCTAGGGGGGACAAGACAAGAGACCCAGTACTTC; CDR3: CASSLGGTRQETQYF
V: TRBV2; D: TRBD1; J: TRBJ2-7; length: 15; size: many; DNA: TGTGCCAGCAGCAGACGGACAGGGCTTTCCTACGAGCAGTACTTC; CDR3: CASSRRTGLSYEQYF
V: TRBV7-2; D: -; J: TRBJ2-4; length: 16; size: few; DNA: TGTGCCAGCAGCTTAGGCCACAGGTCGGCCAAAAACATTCAGTACTTC; CDR3: CASSLGHRSAKNIQYF
V: TRBV6-8; D: -; J: TRBJ2-7; length: 14; size: -; DNA: TGTGCCAGCAGTTACTCCCGGGACAACTACGAGCAGTACTTC; CDR3: CASSYSRDNYEQYF
V: TRBV20-1; D: TRBD2; J: TRBJ2-5; length: 13; size: -; DNA: TGCAGTGCCGTGTCTAGCGGCCAAGAGACCCAGTACTTC; CDR3: CSAVSSGQETQYF
V: TRBV5-1; D: TRBD2; J: TRBJ2-1; length: 16; size: many; DNA: TGCGCCAGCAGCTTGTCTAGCGGGAGTAAAGACAATGAGCAGTTCTTC; CDR3: CASSLSSGSKDNEQFF
V: TRBV15; D: TRBD1; J: TRBJ1-1; length: 14; size: -; DNA: TGTGCCACCACAAGGGACAGGGGGAGAACTGAAGCTTTCTTT; CDR3: CATTRDRGRTEAFF
V: TRBV7-9; D: -; J: TRBJ1-2; length: 13; size: few; DNA: TGTGCCAGCAGCTTCCTCGAGGATTATGGCTACACCTTC; CDR3: CASSFLEDYGYTF
V: TRBV3-1; D: -; J: TRBJ2-7; length: 13; size: many; DNA: TGTGCCAGCAGCCAAGGGGTCTCCTACGAGCAGTACTTC; CDR3: CASSQGVSYEQYF
V: TRBV12-3/TRBV12-4; D: -; J: TRBJ1-3; length: 14; size: few; DNA: TGTGCCAGCAGTCGACAGATCTCTGGAAACACCATATATTTT; CDR3: CASSRQISGNTIYF
V: TRBV5-1; D: -; J: TRBJ2-1; length: 13; size: many; DNA: TGCGCCAGCAGCTTAGGGCAGCACAATGAGCAGTTCTTC; CDR3: CASSLGQHNEQFF
V: TRBV3-1; D: -; J: TRBJ2-5; length: 17; size: few; DNA: TGTGCCAGCAGCCCAGGTGCGGGACAGACCCTTGTGGAGACCCAGTACTTC; CDR3: CASSPGAGQTLVETQYF
V: TRBV3-1; D: -; J: TRBJ1-3; length: 16; size: -; DNA: TGTGCCAGCAGCCAAGATGATTTGTTCTCTGGAAACACCATATATTTT; CDR3: CASSQDDLFSGNTIYF
V: TRBV3-1; D: -; J: TRBJ2-6; length: 16; size: few; DNA: TGTGCCAGCAGCCAAATGGCGGTCTCTGGGGCCAACGTCCTGACTTTC; CDR3: CASSQMAVSGANVLTF
V: TRBV30; D: TRBD2; J: TRBJ2-7; length: 17; size: -; DNA: TGTGCCTGGAGTGTAGGGTGGACTAGCGGGAGTAACTACGAGCAGTACTTC; CDR3: CAWSVGWTSGSNYEQYF
V: TRBV6-2/TRBV6-3; D: -; J: TRBJ2-3; length: 13; size: -; DNA: TGTGCCAGCAGGAAACAGGGTCCAGATACGCAGTATTTT; CDR3: CASRKQGPDTQYF
V: TRBV6-1; D: -; J: TRBJ1-5; length: 14; size: -; DNA: TGTGCCAGCAGTGAATTGGGCGGAAATCAGCCCCAGCATTTT; CDR3: CASSELGGNQPQHF
V: TRBV6-1; D: -; J: TRBJ2-7; length: 10; size: -; DNA: TGTGCCAGGTACCTTGAGGAGCAGTACTTC; CDR3: CARYLEEQYF
V: TRBV5-1; D: -; J: TRBJ2-1; length: 14; size: -; DNA: TGCGCCAGCAGTAACGGGGACGCATACAATGAGCAGTTCTTC; CDR3: CASSNGDAYNEQFF
V: TRBV9; D: TRBD2; J: TRBJ2-7; length: 14; size: -; DNA: TGTGCCAGCAGCATTCATCCCGGGACTAACGAGCAGTACTTC; CDR3: CASSIHPGTNEQYF
V: TRBV7-2; D: TRBD2; J: TRBJ2-2; length: 14; size: many; DNA: TGTGCCAGCAGCTCGGGACTATATACCGGGGAGCTGTTTTTT; CDR3: CASSSGLYTGELFF